This is a list of T cell receptor beta chains from one sample in a study of shared clonotypes between healthy human individuals. Profiling relied on immunoSEQ multiplex PCR, and the TCRdb table lists in-frame clones only, not all of them. Among a few hundred thousand clones listed, roughly 84% were seen once. The sequenced sample consisted of memory CD8+ T cells sorted from blood. The source is a man aged 18 to 30 in good health. CDR3s include the opening cysteine and the closing phenylalanine or tryptophan. Each record gives: V gene, J gene, D gene, CDR3 length, clone size, CDR3 protein, CDR3 DNA. The D gene is left open where the match is weak. Size values are once, few and many counts, or a class for expanded clones, and some rows have none.

>TRBV30|TRBJ1-3|.|15|.
CAKRGKADSGNTIYF
TGTGCCAAAAGGGGAAAAGCGGACTCTGGAAACACCATATATTTT
>TRBV15|TRBJ2-3|.|13|once
CATLAELKDTQYF
TGTGCCACCCTGGCGGAGTTAAAAGATACGCAGTATTTT
>TRBV9|TRBJ2-1|.|16|.
CASSVAGGPLYNEQFF
TGTGCCAGCAGCGTAGCGGGGGGCCCCCTCTACAATGAGCAGTTCTTC
>TRBV2|TRBJ2-5|.|14|.
CASRVGNREETQYF
TGTGCCAGCAGGGTCGGGAATCGGGAAGAGACCCAGTACTTC
>TRBV5-1|TRBJ1-1|TRBD1|14|.
CASSPFAGQGEAFF
TGCGCCAGCAGCCCATTCGCTGGACAGGGTGAAGCTTTCTTT
>TRBV9|TRBJ2-3|.|16|.
CASSDPRDIPTDTQYF
TGTGCCAGCAGCGACCCCCGGGACATCCCCACAGATACGCAGTATTTT
>TRBV5-6|TRBJ2-7|TRBD2|15|.
CASSLVASGVYEQYF
TGTGCCAGCAGCTTGGTGGCTAGCGGAGTCTACGAGCAGTACTTC
>TRBV27|TRBJ2-1|TRBD2|18|.
CASSEISGTSGVVNEQFF
TGTGCCAGCAGTGAGATAAGCGGGACTAGCGGGGTGGTTAATGAGCAGTTCTTC
>TRBV27|TRBJ1-5|.|12|.
CASRNPGQPQHF
TGTGCCAGCAGGAACCCGGGGCAGCCCCAGCATTTT
>TRBV28|TRBJ1-5|TRBD1|15|once
CASGDSAYSNQPQHF
TGTGCCAGCGGGGACAGCGCCTATAGCAATCAGCCCCAGCATTTT
>TRBV7-4|TRBJ1-2|.|15|.
CASSLKPGDNYGYTF
TGTGCCAGCAGCTTAAAGCCGGGAGATAACTATGGCTACACCTTC
>TRBV11-2|TRBJ2-5|.|13|few
CASSLEGKETQYF
TGTGCCAGCAGCTTAGAAGGGAAAGAGACCCAGTACTTC